The clone carrying this TCR beta chain was seen a handful of times. With 5 bases removed from V and 8 bases from J, the gap between germline ends came to 7 bases. The CDR3 runs to 12 residues. CDR1 and CDR2 (germline): LNHDA, SQIVND (reference sequence). Sequencing was performed with immunoSEQ multiplex PCR; in TCRdb, only in-frame clones are kept and a portion is missing. The sample lists under 150,000 clones, 85% to 90% occurring once. The sample originates from a study of OX40 agonist ivuxolimab in advanced cancers. Study details: Patients in the trial were receiving intravenous ivuxolimab every 2 weeks, at doses of 0.01 to 10 mg/kg. Each dose-escalation patient presented with hepatocellular carcinoma, melanoma, renal cell or head and neck cancer.

At cycle 4 day 1, cycle 7 day 1, and baseline, blood was sampled. This clonotype was obtained from an adult with an advanced solid tumor such as melanoma, head and neck, liver or kidney cancer. The sample in question was CD4+ or CD8+ T cells sorted from blood, obtained in a trial of the OX40 agonist ivuxolimab. The genes are TRBV19 and TRBJ1-6; no definite D call. The CDR3 protein is CASSQVDSPLHF. Written as DNA, the CDR3 is TGTGCCAGTAGTCAGGTGGATTCACCCCTCCACTTT. The variable domain in full, with the rest retrieved from reference TRBV19 and TRBJ1-6, is DGGITQSPKYLFRKEGQNVTLSCEQNLNHDAMYWYRQDPGQGLRLIYYSQIVNDFQKGDIAEGYSVSREKKESFPLTVTSAQKNPTAFYLCASSQVDSPLHFGNGTRLTVT.